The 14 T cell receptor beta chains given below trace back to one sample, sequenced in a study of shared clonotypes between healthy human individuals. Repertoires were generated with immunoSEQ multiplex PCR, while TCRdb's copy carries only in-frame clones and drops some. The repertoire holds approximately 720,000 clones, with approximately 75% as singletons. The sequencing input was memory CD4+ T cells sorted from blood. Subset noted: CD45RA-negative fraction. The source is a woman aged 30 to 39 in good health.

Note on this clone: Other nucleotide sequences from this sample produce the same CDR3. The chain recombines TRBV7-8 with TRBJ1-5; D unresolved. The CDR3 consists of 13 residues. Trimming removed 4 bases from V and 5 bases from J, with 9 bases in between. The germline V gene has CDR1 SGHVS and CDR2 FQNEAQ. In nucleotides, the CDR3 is TGTGCCAGCAGCTCTCAGAGAGATCAGCCCCAGCATTTT. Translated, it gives CASSSQRDQPQHF.

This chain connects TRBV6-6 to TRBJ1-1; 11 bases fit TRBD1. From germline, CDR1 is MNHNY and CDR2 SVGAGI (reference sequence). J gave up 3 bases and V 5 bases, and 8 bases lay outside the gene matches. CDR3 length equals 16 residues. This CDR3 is CASSLPPGQGDTEAFF. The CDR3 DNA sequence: TGTGCCAGCAGTCTACCTCCGGGACAGGGGGACACTGAAGCTTTCTTT.

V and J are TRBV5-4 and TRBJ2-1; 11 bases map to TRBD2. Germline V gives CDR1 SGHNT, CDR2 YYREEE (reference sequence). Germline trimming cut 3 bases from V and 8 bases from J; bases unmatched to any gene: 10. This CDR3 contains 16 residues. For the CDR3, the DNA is TGTGCCAGCAGCTCCGGTGGCCTAGCGGGAGGTTATGAGCAGTTCTTC. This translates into CASSSGGLAGGYEQFF.

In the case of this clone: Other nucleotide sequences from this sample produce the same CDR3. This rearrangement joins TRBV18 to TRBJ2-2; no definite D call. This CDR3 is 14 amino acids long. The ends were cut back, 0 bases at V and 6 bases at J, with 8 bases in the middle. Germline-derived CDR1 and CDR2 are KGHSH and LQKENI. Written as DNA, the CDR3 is TGTGCCAGCTCACCACCCGAAGGTCCCGGGGAGCTGTTTTTT. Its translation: CASSPPEGPGELFF.

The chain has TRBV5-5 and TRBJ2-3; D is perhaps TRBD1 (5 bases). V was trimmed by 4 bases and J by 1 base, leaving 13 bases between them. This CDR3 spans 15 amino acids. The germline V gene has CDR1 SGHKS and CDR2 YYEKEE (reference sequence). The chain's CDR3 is CASSASRARTDTQYF. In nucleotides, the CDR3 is TGTGCCAGCAGCGCATCCAGGGCCCGCACAGATACGCAGTATTTT.

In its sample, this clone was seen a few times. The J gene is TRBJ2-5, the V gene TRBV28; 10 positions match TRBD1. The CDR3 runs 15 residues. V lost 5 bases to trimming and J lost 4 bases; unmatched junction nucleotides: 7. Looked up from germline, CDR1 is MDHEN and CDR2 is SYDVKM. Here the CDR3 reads CASSTMGQGTETQYF. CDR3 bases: TGTGCCAGCAGTACCATGGGACAGGGGACAGAGACCCAGTACTTC.

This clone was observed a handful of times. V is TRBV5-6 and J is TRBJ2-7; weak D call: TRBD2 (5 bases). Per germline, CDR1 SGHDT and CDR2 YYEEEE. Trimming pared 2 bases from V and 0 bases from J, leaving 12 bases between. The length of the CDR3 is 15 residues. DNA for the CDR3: TGTGCCAGCAGCTTAGGACTTAGGCCCTCCTACGAGCAGTACTTC. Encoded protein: CASSLGLRPSYEQYF.

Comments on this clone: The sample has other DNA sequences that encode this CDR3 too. CDR3 coding DNA: TGCGCCAGCAGCTTGTCAGGACAGGGTAGGGAGACCCAGTACTTC. Translated, it gives CASSLSGQGRETQYF. The chain couples TRBV5-1 to TRBJ2-5, with TRBD1 matching 8 bases. Unmatched junction bases numbered 7, after V lost 1 base and J lost 5 bases. CDR1 and CDR2 (germline): SGHRS, YFSETQ. The CDR3 loop spans 15 amino acids.

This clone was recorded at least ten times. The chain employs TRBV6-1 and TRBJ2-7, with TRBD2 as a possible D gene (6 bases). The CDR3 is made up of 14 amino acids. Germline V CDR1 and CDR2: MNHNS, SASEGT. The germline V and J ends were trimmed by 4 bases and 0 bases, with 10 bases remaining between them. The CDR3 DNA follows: TGTGCCAGCAGTGTTGGGACTGACTCCTACGAGCAGTACTTC. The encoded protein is CASSVGTDSYEQYF.

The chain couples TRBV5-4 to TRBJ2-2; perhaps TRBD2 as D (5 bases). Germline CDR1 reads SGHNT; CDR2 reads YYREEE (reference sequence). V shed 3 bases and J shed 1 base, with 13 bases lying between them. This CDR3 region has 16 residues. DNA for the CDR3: TGTGCCAGCAGCTCGGCTAGCCCTATGAACACCGGGGAGCTGTTTTTT. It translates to CASSSASPMNTGELFF. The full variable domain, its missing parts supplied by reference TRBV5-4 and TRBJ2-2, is ETGVTQSPTHLIKTRGQQVTLRCSSQSGHNTVSWYQQALGQGPQFIFQYYREEENGRGNFPPRFSGLQFPNYSSELNVNALELDDSALYLCASSSASPMNTGELFFGEGSRLTVL.

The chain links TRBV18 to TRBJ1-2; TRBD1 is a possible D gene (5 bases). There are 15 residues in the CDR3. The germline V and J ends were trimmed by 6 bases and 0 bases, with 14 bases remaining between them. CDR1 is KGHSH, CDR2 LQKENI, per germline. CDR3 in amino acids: CASSPTTGANYGYTF. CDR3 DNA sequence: TGTGCCAGCTCTCCTACAACAGGAGCTAACTATGGCTACACCTTC.

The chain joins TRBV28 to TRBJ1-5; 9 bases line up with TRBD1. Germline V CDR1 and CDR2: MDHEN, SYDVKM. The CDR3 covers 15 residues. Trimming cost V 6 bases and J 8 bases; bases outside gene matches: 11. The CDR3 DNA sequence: TGTGCCAGCAGCTCACTGGGACAGGGAATTGAGCCCCAGCATTTT. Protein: CASSSLGQGIEPQHF.

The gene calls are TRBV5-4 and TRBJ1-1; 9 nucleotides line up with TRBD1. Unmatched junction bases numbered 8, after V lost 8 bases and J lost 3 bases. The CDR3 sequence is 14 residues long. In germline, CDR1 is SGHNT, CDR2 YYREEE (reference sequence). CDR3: CASRKQGAHTEAFF. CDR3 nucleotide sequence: TGTGCCAGTCGGAAACAGGGGGCGCACACTGAAGCTTTCTTT.

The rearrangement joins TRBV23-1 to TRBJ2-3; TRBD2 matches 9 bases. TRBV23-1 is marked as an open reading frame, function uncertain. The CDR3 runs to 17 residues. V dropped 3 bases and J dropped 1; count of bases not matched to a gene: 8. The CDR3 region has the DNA TGCGCCAGCAGTCAGCTGCATAGCGGGAGAGGCACAGATACGCAGTATTTT. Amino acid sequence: CASSQLHSGRGTDTQYF.